This is a list of T cell receptor beta chains from one sample in a study of shared clonotypes between healthy human individuals. Clones were read by immunoSEQ multiplex PCR, and TCRdb kept only the in-frame ones, dropping some. Of some 500,000 clones in the sample, approximately 95% were seen once. Sequencing was carried out using naive CD4+ T cells sorted from blood. Source of these receptors: a woman in her twenties or thirties in good health. Both conserved end residues are part of each CDR3. A D gene is named only where the DNA matches it firmly. For some rows the clone size is stated as once, few or many, or as a class when expanded; others skip it.

d_call: .
v_call: TRBV6-5
clone_size: .
j_call: TRBJ1-5
cdr3_aa: CASSLQQGMGQPQHF
cdr3_nt: TGTGCCAGCAGTTTACAGCAGGGTATGGGTCAGCCCCAGCATTTT

d_call: TRBD2
v_call: TRBV19
clone_size: .
j_call: TRBJ2-7
cdr3_aa: CASSIAPGLLREQYF
cdr3_nt: TGTGCCAGTAGTATAGCTCCGGGACTACTTCGCGAGCAGTACTTC

d_call: .
v_call: TRBV15
clone_size: .
j_call: TRBJ2-5
cdr3_aa: CATSRGQETQYF
cdr3_nt: TGTGCCACCAGCAGGGGACAAGAGACCCAGTACTTC

d_call: .
v_call: TRBV11-2
clone_size: few
j_call: TRBJ1-5
cdr3_aa: CASSSSGVSNQPQHF
cdr3_nt: TGTGCCAGCAGCTCCTCAGGGGTAAGCAATCAGCCCCAGCATTTT

d_call: .
v_call: TRBV7-9
clone_size: .
j_call: TRBJ1-3
cdr3_aa: CASSRGIYGASSGNTIYF
cdr3_nt: TGTGCCAGCAGCCGGGGCATTTATGGAGCCTCCTCTGGAAACACCATATATTTT

d_call: .
v_call: TRBV6-5
clone_size: .
j_call: TRBJ2-7
cdr3_aa: CASSGPGTYEQYF
cdr3_nt: TGTGCCAGCAGTGGCCCCGGGACCTACGAGCAGTACTTC

d_call: .
v_call: TRBV2
clone_size: .
j_call: TRBJ1-5
cdr3_aa: CASGRSRQGDQPQHF
cdr3_nt: TGTGCCAGCGGCCGTTCGCGGCAGGGCGATCAGCCCCAGCATTTT

d_call: .
v_call: TRBV19
clone_size: .
j_call: TRBJ1-1
cdr3_aa: CASSTDRNTEAFF
cdr3_nt: TGTGCCAGTAGTACGGACAGGAACACTGAAGCTTTCTTT

d_call: TRBD1
v_call: TRBV9
clone_size: .
j_call: TRBJ2-7
cdr3_aa: CASSPRDRGHEQYF
cdr3_nt: TGTGCCAGCAGCCCGCGGGACAGGGGCCACGAGCAGTACTTC

d_call: .
v_call: TRBV6-1
clone_size: once
j_call: TRBJ1-1
cdr3_aa: CASSGQLMNTEAFF
cdr3_nt: TGTGCCAGCAGTGGACAGTTAATGAACACTGAAGCTTTCTTT

d_call: .
v_call: TRBV19
clone_size: .
j_call: TRBJ2-2
cdr3_aa: CASSIQGPTGELFF
cdr3_nt: TGTGCCAGTAGTATCCAGGGCCCCACCGGGGAGCTGTTTTTT

d_call: TRBD1
v_call: TRBV7-2
clone_size: .
j_call: TRBJ1-6
cdr3_aa: CASSPRQGRSPLHF
cdr3_nt: TGTGCCAGCAGTCCTAGACAGGGCCGGTCACCCCTCCACTTT

d_call: .
v_call: TRBV7-9
clone_size: .
j_call: TRBJ2-3
cdr3_aa: CASGTALLTDTQYF
cdr3_nt: TGTGCCAGCGGTACAGCCCTTCTCACAGATACGCAGTATTTT

d_call: TRBD1
v_call: TRBV27
clone_size: .
j_call: TRBJ1-5
cdr3_aa: CASSPTTGWQPQHF
cdr3_nt: TGTGCCAGCAGTCCCACGACAGGGTGGCAGCCCCAGCATTTT

d_call: .
v_call: TRBV9
clone_size: .
j_call: TRBJ2-1
cdr3_aa: CASSARDGARQFF
cdr3_nt: TGTGCCAGCAGCGCGAGGGATGGGGCCCGACAGTTCTTC

d_call: .
v_call: TRBV5-1
clone_size: .
j_call: TRBJ1-1
cdr3_aa: CASSLLGENTEAFF
cdr3_nt: TGCGCCAGCAGCTTGCTGGGGGAAAACACTGAAGCTTTCTTT

d_call: .
v_call: TRBV29-1
clone_size: .
j_call: TRBJ1-5
cdr3_aa: CSVATGGSNQPQHF
cdr3_nt: TGCAGCGTTGCTACCGGTGGGAGCAATCAGCCCCAGCATTTT

d_call: .
v_call: TRBV5-1
clone_size: .
j_call: TRBJ2-1
cdr3_aa: CASRMQGSGYNEQFF
cdr3_nt: TGCGCCAGCAGAATGCAGGGTAGCGGTTACAATGAGCAGTTCTTC

d_call: .
v_call: TRBV14
clone_size: .
j_call: TRBJ1-3
cdr3_aa: CASSQFLYGNTIYF
cdr3_nt: TGTGCCAGCAGCCAATTTTTGTACGGAAACACCATATATTTT

d_call: .
v_call: TRBV5-1
clone_size: .
j_call: TRBJ2-1
cdr3_aa: CASSRDALATYNEQFF
cdr3_nt: TGCGCCAGCAGCCGGGACGCTCTAGCGACCTACAATGAGCAGTTCTTC

d_call: .
v_call: TRBV11-2
clone_size: once
j_call: TRBJ2-6
cdr3_aa: CASSVRDSGANVLTF
cdr3_nt: TGTGCCAGCAGCGTTAGGGACTCTGGGGCCAACGTCCTGACTTTC

d_call: .
v_call: TRBV5-1
clone_size: .
j_call: TRBJ2-1
cdr3_aa: CASSLGIQGDEQFF
cdr3_nt: TGCGCCAGCAGCTTGGGGATTCAAGGCGATGAGCAGTTCTTC

d_call: TRBD2
v_call: TRBV11-2
clone_size: .
j_call: TRBJ2-3
cdr3_aa: CASSLVRLPTSGRADTQYF
cdr3_nt: TGTGCCAGCAGCTTAGTCCGACTTCCGACTAGCGGGAGAGCAGATACGCAGTATTTT

d_call: TRBD2
v_call: TRBV7-9
clone_size: .
j_call: TRBJ2-1
cdr3_aa: CASSRTSGSNEQFF
cdr3_nt: TGTGCCAGCAGCCGGACTAGCGGGAGTAATGAGCAGTTCTTC

d_call: TRBD1
v_call: TRBV18
clone_size: .
j_call: TRBJ2-2
cdr3_aa: CASSPRDSETGELFF
cdr3_nt: TGTGCCAGCTCACCAAGGGACAGCGAAACCGGGGAGCTGTTTTTT

d_call: TRBD1
v_call: TRBV29-1
clone_size: .
j_call: TRBJ1-2
cdr3_aa: CSVDRTGLNYGYTF
cdr3_nt: TGCAGCGTGGATAGGACAGGGTTAAACTATGGCTACACCTTC

d_call: .
v_call: TRBV6-5
clone_size: .
j_call: TRBJ2-3
cdr3_aa: CASSYREASTDTQYF
cdr3_nt: TGTGCCAGCAGTTACAGGGAAGCGAGCACAGATACGCAGTATTTT

d_call: .
v_call: TRBV25-1
clone_size: .
j_call: TRBJ1-1
cdr3_aa: CASSVRGSGTEAFF
cdr3_nt: TGTGCCAGCAGTGTAAGAGGATCGGGGACTGAAGCTTTCTTT

d_call: .
v_call: TRBV4-1
clone_size: few
j_call: TRBJ1-5
cdr3_aa: CASSRKSNQPQHF
cdr3_nt: TGCGCCAGCAGCCGGAAGAGCAATCAGCCCCAGCATTTT

d_call: TRBD1
v_call: TRBV2
clone_size: .
j_call: TRBJ1-2
cdr3_aa: CASSEYRGEYGYTF
cdr3_nt: TGTGCCAGCAGTGAATACAGGGGAGAGTATGGCTACACCTTC

d_call: TRBD1
v_call: TRBV4-1
clone_size: once
j_call: TRBJ2-1
cdr3_aa: CASSPTGVKRDEQFF
cdr3_nt: TGCGCCAGCAGCCCGACAGGGGTCAAAAGAGATGAGCAGTTCTTC

d_call: .
v_call: TRBV10-2
clone_size: .
j_call: TRBJ1-1
cdr3_aa: CASRRGGNTEAFF
cdr3_nt: TGCGCCAGCAGGAGGGGCGGGAACACTGAAGCTTTCTTT

d_call: .
v_call: TRBV6-6
clone_size: .
j_call: TRBJ2-7
cdr3_aa: CASSYSFGDSYEQYF
cdr3_nt: TGTGCCAGCAGTTACTCTTTTGGGGATTCCTACGAGCAGTACTTC

d_call: .
v_call: TRBV29-1
clone_size: once
j_call: TRBJ2-7
cdr3_aa: CSVLLSETLYEQYF
cdr3_nt: TGCAGCGTTTTGTTGTCGGAGACTCTCTACGAGCAGTACTTC

d_call: .
v_call: TRBV27
clone_size: .
j_call: TRBJ2-2
cdr3_aa: CASSLQRGRTGELFF
cdr3_nt: TGTGCCAGCAGTTTACAAAGGGGGAGGACCGGGGAGCTGTTTTTT

d_call: TRBD2
v_call: TRBV5-1
clone_size: .
j_call: TRBJ2-2
cdr3_aa: CASRPGTSWTGELFF
cdr3_nt: TGCGCCAGCAGGCCAGGGACTAGCTGGACCGGGGAGCTGTTTTTT

d_call: TRBD2
v_call: TRBV7-9
clone_size: .
j_call: TRBJ2-3
cdr3_aa: CASLSGPSTDTQYF
cdr3_nt: TGTGCCAGCCTTAGCGGGCCTTCCACAGATACGCAGTATTTT

d_call: TRBD2
v_call: TRBV11-2
clone_size: .
j_call: TRBJ2-7
cdr3_aa: CASSLWASGWYEQYF
cdr3_nt: TGTGCCAGCAGCTTATGGGCTAGCGGATGGTACGAGCAGTACTTC

d_call: .
v_call: TRBV28
clone_size: .
j_call: TRBJ1-2
cdr3_aa: CASSRVFLWTF
cdr3_nt: TGTGCCAGCAGCCGGGTTTTTCTGTGGACCTTC

d_call: .
v_call: TRBV18
clone_size: once
j_call: TRBJ1-2
cdr3_aa: CASSPPGAANYGYTF
cdr3_nt: TGTGCCAGCTCACCACCGGGGGCCGCTAACTATGGCTACACCTTC

d_call: .
v_call: TRBV28
clone_size: .
j_call: TRBJ1-2
cdr3_aa: CASSLGSTNYGYTF
cdr3_nt: TGTGCCAGCAGTTTGGGCAGCACTAACTATGGCTACACCTTC

d_call: TRBD2
v_call: TRBV7-2
clone_size: .
j_call: TRBJ2-5
cdr3_aa: CASSLVTWGGSGRETQYF
cdr3_nt: TGTGCCAGCAGCTTAGTCACTTGGGGCGGGAGTGGGCGAGAGACCCAGTACTTC

d_call: .
v_call: TRBV28
clone_size: .
j_call: TRBJ1-1
cdr3_aa: CASSPQGNTEAFF
cdr3_nt: TGTGCCAGCAGTCCTCAGGGGAACACTGAAGCTTTCTTT